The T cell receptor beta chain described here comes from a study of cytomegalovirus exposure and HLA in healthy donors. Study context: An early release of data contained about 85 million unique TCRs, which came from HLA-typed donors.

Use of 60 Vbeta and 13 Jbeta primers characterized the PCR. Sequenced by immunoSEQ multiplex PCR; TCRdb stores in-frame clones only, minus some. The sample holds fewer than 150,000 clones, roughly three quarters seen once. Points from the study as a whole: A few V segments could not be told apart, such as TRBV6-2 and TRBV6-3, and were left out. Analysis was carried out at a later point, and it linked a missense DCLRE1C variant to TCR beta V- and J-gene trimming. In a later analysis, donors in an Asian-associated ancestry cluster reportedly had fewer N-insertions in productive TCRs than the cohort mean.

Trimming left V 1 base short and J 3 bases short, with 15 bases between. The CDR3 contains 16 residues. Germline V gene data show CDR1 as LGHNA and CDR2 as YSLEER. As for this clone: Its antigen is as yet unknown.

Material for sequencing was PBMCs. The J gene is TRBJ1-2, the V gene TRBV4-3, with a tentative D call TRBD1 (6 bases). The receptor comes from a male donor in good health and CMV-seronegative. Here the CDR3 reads CASSQGYRGNYYGYTF. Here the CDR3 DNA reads TGCGCCAGCAGCCAAGGGTATAGGGGGAACTACTATGGCTACACCTTC.